These T cell receptor beta chains were read from a single sample in a study of cytomegalovirus exposure and HLA in healthy donors. TCRdb's table, derived via immunoSEQ multiplex PCR, lists solely in-frame clones and lacks some. This sample has some 130,000 clones, with roughly two thirds found just once. Specimen: PBMCs. All receptors derive from a man aged 25-45 years in good health and CMV-seropositive. The CDR3 runs from the conserved cysteine through the conserved F or W. The D gene is left open where the match is weak. Clone size is given for some rows only: seen once, a few or many times, or a class if the clone is expanded.

cdr3_nt: TGTGCCAGCAGCCCCTGGCGGGAGGCCTACGAGCAGTACTTC
cdr3_aa: CASSPWREAYEQYF
v_call: TRBV7-2
d_call: TRBD2
clone_size: few
j_call: TRBJ2-7

cdr3_nt: TGCAGCTCAATTAGCGGGGGTTGGGGTAGGGCCAAAAACATTCAGTACTTC
cdr3_aa: CSSISGGWGRAKNIQYF
v_call: TRBV29-1
d_call: TRBD2
clone_size: once
j_call: TRBJ2-4

cdr3_nt: TGTGCCAGCAGCACCCAAAGGGGAATCGACGAGCAGTACTTC
cdr3_aa: CASSTQRGIDEQYF
v_call: TRBV28
d_call: .
clone_size: .
j_call: TRBJ2-7

cdr3_nt: TGTGCCAGCAGCTTACAGGGCCTTAGCAATCAGCCCCAGCATTTT
cdr3_aa: CASSLQGLSNQPQHF
v_call: TRBV7-8
d_call: .
clone_size: .
j_call: TRBJ1-5

cdr3_nt: TGTGCCAGCAAACTGGACTCGGGGCAGTTCTTC
cdr3_aa: CASKLDSGQFF
v_call: TRBV25-1
d_call: .
clone_size: .
j_call: TRBJ2-1

cdr3_nt: TGTGCCAGCAGTGAAAGTGTGGGAGGACTTAATGAAAAACTGTTTTTT
cdr3_aa: CASSESVGGLNEKLFF
v_call: TRBV2
d_call: .
clone_size: few
j_call: TRBJ1-4

cdr3_nt: TGCAGCGTTCCCCCGGGCAGCGGGAGATCCTACAATGAGCAGTTCTTC
cdr3_aa: CSVPPGSGRSYNEQFF
v_call: TRBV29-1
d_call: TRBD2
clone_size: .
j_call: TRBJ2-1

cdr3_nt: TGTGCCAGCAGTAACTCCGGGGGACGAGGGAACACTGAAGCTTTCTTT
cdr3_aa: CASSNSGGRGNTEAFF
v_call: TRBV6-6
d_call: .
clone_size: .
j_call: TRBJ1-1

cdr3_nt: TGTGCCAGTAGTCCGGGACAGAGCTTTGGCTACACCTTC
cdr3_aa: CASSPGQSFGYTF
v_call: TRBV19
d_call: TRBD1
clone_size: few
j_call: TRBJ1-2

cdr3_nt: TGTGCCAGCAGCCCCAGGGGGACAGGGGTAACTGGGGCCAACGTCCTGACTTTC
cdr3_aa: CASSPRGTGVTGANVLTF
v_call: TRBV9
d_call: TRBD1
clone_size: .
j_call: TRBJ2-6

cdr3_nt: TGTGCCAGCAGCGAGGGACTAGCGGGAGTCTACGAGCAGTACTTC
cdr3_aa: CASSEGLAGVYEQYF
v_call: TRBV9
d_call: TRBD2
clone_size: .
j_call: TRBJ2-7

cdr3_nt: TGTGCCAGCAGCTTAGCCGGGACTAGCGAGAACAATGAGCAGTTCTTC
cdr3_aa: CASSLAGTSENNEQFF
v_call: TRBV13
d_call: TRBD2
clone_size: .
j_call: TRBJ2-1

cdr3_nt: TGTGCCAGCAGCCAAAACAGGGGACCTACTAGCACAGATACGCAGTATTTT
cdr3_aa: CASSQNRGPTSTDTQYF
v_call: TRBV12-1
d_call: .
clone_size: few
j_call: TRBJ2-3

cdr3_nt: TGCGCCAGCAGTGACGAGTCCGAGCAGTACTTC
cdr3_aa: CASSDESEQYF
v_call: TRBV10-1
d_call: .
clone_size: .
j_call: TRBJ2-7

cdr3_nt: TGTGCCAGCAGTAGACAGGGGTTTAACACCGGGGAGCTGTTTTTT
cdr3_aa: CASSRQGFNTGELFF
v_call: TRBV6-5
d_call: TRBD1
clone_size: .
j_call: TRBJ2-2

cdr3_nt: TGCAGCGTACTAGATCCTCCCGAGCAGTTCTTC
cdr3_aa: CSVLDPPEQFF
v_call: TRBV29-1
d_call: .
clone_size: .
j_call: TRBJ2-1

cdr3_nt: TGTGCCAGCAGTGAACTAGCGGGCACAGATACGCAGTATTTT
cdr3_aa: CASSELAGTDTQYF
v_call: TRBV6-1
d_call: TRBD2
clone_size: medium-sized
j_call: TRBJ2-3

cdr3_nt: TGTGCCATCAGTGGCGGCAGGGGAGGGACTGAAGCTTTCTTT
cdr3_aa: CAISGGRGGTEAFF
v_call: TRBV10-3
d_call: .
clone_size: .
j_call: TRBJ1-1

cdr3_nt: TGTGCCAGCATGTTATCCGAGCAGTACTTC
cdr3_aa: CASMLSEQYF
v_call: TRBV6-1
d_call: .
clone_size: .
j_call: TRBJ2-7

cdr3_nt: TGTGCCAGCAGCCTGCAGGGGATCTCGATCGGGGCCAACGTCCTGACTTTC
cdr3_aa: CASSLQGISIGANVLTF
v_call: TRBV14
d_call: .
clone_size: .
j_call: TRBJ2-6

cdr3_nt: TGTGCCACCGGCCCCGGACAGGGGACTAGCACAGATACGCAGTATTTT
cdr3_aa: CATGPGQGTSTDTQYF
v_call: TRBV15
d_call: TRBD1
clone_size: few
j_call: TRBJ2-3

cdr3_nt: TGTGCCATCCAGCCTCATGGGGAGCTCGACTACAATGAGCAGTTCTTC
cdr3_aa: CAIQPHGELDYNEQFF
v_call: TRBV10-3
d_call: .
clone_size: .
j_call: TRBJ2-1

cdr3_nt: TGCAGTGTAGGAGGGACCTATGGCTACACCTTC
cdr3_aa: CSVGGTYGYTF
v_call: TRBV20-1
d_call: .
clone_size: few
j_call: TRBJ1-2

cdr3_nt: TGTGCCAGCAGCTTCAGGACAGGGGTGGTCCACAATGAGCAGTTCTTC
cdr3_aa: CASSFRTGVVHNEQFF
v_call: TRBV5-4
d_call: TRBD1
clone_size: .
j_call: TRBJ2-1

cdr3_nt: TGTGCCCGATCCCGGGGCTCCTACAATGAGCAGTTCTTC
cdr3_aa: CARSRGSYNEQFF
v_call: TRBV2
d_call: .
clone_size: .
j_call: TRBJ2-1

cdr3_nt: TGTGCCAGCAGACCCGGAACAGGGGGCATCTACGAGCAGTACTTC
cdr3_aa: CASRPGTGGIYEQYF
v_call: TRBV6-1
d_call: TRBD1
clone_size: few
j_call: TRBJ2-7

cdr3_nt: TGTGCCAGCAGTGCTAACACTATGGACAGTTATCTTGGGACCTACGAGCAGTACTTC
cdr3_aa: CASSANTMDSYLGTYEQYF
v_call: TRBV6-1
d_call: .
clone_size: .
j_call: TRBJ2-7

cdr3_nt: TGTGCCACCAGCAGACGTTTTTCGGCGGGAGCTGAGACCCAGTACTTC
cdr3_aa: CATSRRFSAGAETQYF
v_call: TRBV15
d_call: TRBD2
clone_size: .
j_call: TRBJ2-5